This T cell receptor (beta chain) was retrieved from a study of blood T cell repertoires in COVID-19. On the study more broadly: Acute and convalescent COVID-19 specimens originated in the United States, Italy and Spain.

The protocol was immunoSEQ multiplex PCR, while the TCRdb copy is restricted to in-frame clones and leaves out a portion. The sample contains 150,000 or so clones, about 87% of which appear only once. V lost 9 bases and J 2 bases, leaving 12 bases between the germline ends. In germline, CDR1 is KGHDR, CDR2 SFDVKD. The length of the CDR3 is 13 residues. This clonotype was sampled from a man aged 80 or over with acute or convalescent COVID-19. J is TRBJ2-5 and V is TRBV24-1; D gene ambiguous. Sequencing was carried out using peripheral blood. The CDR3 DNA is TGTGCCACCGCTCGTGGTCAGCAAGAGACCCAGTACTTC. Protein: CATARGQQETQYF.